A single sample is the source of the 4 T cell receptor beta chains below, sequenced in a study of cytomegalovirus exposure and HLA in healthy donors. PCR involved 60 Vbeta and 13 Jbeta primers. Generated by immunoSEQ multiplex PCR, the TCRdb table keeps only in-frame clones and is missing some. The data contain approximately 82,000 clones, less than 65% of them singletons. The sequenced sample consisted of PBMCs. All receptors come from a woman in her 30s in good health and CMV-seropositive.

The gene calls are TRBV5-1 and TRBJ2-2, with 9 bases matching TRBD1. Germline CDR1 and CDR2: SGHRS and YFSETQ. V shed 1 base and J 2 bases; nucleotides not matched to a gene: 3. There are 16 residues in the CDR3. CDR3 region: CASSLRGQGNTGELFF. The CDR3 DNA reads TGCGCCAGCAGCTTGAGGGGACAGGGAAACACCGGGGAGCTGTTTTTT. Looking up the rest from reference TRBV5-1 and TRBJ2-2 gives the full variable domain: KAGVTQTPRYLIKTRGQQVTLSCSPISGHRSVSWYQQTPGQGLQFLFEYFSETQRNKGNFPGRFSGRQFSNSRSEMNVSTLELGDSALYLCASSLRGQGNTGELFFGEGSRLTVL.

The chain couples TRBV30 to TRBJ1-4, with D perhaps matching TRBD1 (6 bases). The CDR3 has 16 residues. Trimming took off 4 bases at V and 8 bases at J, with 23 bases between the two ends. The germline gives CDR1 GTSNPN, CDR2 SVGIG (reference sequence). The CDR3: CAWTDGGGGEGEKLFF. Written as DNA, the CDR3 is TGTGCCTGGACCGATGGAGGGGGAGGGGAAGGAGAAAAACTGTTTTTT.

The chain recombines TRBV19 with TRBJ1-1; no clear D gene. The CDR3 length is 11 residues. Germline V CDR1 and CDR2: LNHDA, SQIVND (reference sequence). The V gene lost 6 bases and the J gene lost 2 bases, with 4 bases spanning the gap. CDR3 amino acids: CASRLNTEAFF. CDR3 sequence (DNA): TGTGCCAGTAGACTCAACACTGAAGCTTTCTTT. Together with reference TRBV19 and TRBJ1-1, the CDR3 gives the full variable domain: DGGITQSPKYLFRKEGQNVTLSCEQNLNHDAMYWYRQDPGQGLRLIYYSQIVNDFQKGDIAEGYSVSREKKESFPLTVTSAQKNPTAFYLCASRLNTEAFFGQGTRLTVV.

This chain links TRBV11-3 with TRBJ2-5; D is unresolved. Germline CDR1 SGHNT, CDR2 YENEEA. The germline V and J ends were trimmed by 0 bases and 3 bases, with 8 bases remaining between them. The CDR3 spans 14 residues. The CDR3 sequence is CASSLDPLKETQYF. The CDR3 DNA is TGTGCCAGCAGCTTAGATCCCCTAAAAGAGACCCAGTACTTC. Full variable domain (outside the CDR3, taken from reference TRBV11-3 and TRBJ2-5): EAGVVQSPRYKIIEKKQPVAFWCNPISGHNTLYWYLQNLGQGPELLIRYENEEAVDDSQLPKDRFSAERLKGVDSTLKIQPAELGDSAVYLCASSLDPLKETQYFGPGTRLLVL.